The clone carrying this TCR beta chain showed up just a few times. Looked up from germline, CDR1 is LNHNV and CDR2 is YYDKDF (reference sequence). CDR3 length: 15 amino acids. Trimming removed 0 bases from V and 1 base from J, with 7 bases in between. These data are taken from a study of identical twins. Via MiXCR, TCRdb re-called the 5' RACE reads, giving one row per CDR3 protein. The sample contains 700,000 or so distinct CDR3 sequences, around 8.3% of which appear only once. These data also formed part of another study, on yellow fever vaccine responses in identical twins.

This receptor was obtained from a woman in her late teens or twenties in good health. Material for sequencing was PBMCs. The chain couples TRBV15 to TRBJ1-5; no reliable D call. CDR3 in amino acids: CATSRDEVSNQPQHF. The DNA for the CDR3 is TGTGCCACCAGCAGAGATGAGGTGAGCAATCAGCCCCAGCATTTT.